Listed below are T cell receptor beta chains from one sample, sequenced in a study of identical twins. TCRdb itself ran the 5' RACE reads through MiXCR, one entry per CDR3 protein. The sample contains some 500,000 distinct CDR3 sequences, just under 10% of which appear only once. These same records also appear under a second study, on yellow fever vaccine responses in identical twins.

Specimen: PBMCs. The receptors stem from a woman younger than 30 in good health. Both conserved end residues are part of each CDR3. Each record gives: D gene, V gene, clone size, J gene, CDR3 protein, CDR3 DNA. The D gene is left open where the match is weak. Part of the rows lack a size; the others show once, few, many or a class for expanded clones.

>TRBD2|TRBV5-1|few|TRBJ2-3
CASSLVSGTDTQYF
TGCGCCAGCAGCTTGGTTAGCGGGACAGATACGCAGTATTTT
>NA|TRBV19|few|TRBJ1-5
CASSPGWSGAHAQPQHF
TGTGCCAGTAGTCCTGGTTGGTCAGGGGCCCACGCCCAGCCCCAGCATTTT
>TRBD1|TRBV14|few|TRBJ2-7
CASSSSDRPHYEQYF
TGTGCCAGCAGCTCCTCGGACAGGCCCCACTACGAGCAGTACTTC
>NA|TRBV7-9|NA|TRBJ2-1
CASNPYNANGGSAQFF
TGTGCCAGCAACCCTTATAACGCTAATGGGGGGTCAGCCCAGTTCTTC
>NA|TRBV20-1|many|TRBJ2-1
CSASGDTYNEQFF
TGCAGTGCCTCGGGGGACACCTACAATGAGCAGTTCTTC
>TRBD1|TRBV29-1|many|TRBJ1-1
CSVRQGRGTEAFF
TGCAGCGTTAGACAGGGAAGGGGGACTGAAGCTTTCTTT
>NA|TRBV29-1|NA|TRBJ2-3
CSVGADTQYF
TGCAGCGTTGGAGCAGATACGCAGTATTTT
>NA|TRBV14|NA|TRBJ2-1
CASSQDSGVRSADNEQFF
TGTGCCAGCAGCCAAGATTCTGGGGTGCGTAGCGCAGACAATGAGCAGTTCTTC
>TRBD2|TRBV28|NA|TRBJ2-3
CASSLFLAGADTQYF
TGTGCCAGCAGTTTATTCCTAGCGGGAGCAGATACGCAGTATTTT
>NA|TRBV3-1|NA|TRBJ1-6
CASSQVESSPLHF
TGTGCCAGCAGCCAAGTCGAATCTTCACCCCTCCACTTT
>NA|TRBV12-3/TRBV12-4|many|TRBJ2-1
CASRPSAASSYNEQFF
TGTGCCAGCAGGCCGTCGGCGGCCAGCTCCTACAATGAGCAGTTCTTC
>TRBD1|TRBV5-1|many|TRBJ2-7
CASSLKQGAYEQYF
TGCGCCAGCAGCTTGAAACAGGGGGCCTACGAGCAGTACTTC
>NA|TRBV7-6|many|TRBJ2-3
CASSLNQGRITDTQYF
TGTGCCAGCAGCTTAAACCAAGGCAGAATTACAGATACGCAGTATTTT
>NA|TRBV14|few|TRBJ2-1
CASSQEWGASAYNEQFF
TGTGCCAGCAGCCAAGAATGGGGGGCGAGTGCGTACAATGAGCAGTTCTTC
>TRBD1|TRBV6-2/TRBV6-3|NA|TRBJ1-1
CASTLRGGVNTEAFF
TGTGCCAGCACCCTCAGGGGGGGAGTGAACACTGAAGCTTTCTTT
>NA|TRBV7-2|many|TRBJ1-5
CASSLAPGNQPQHF
TGTGCCAGCAGCTTAGCGCCAGGAAATCAGCCCCAGCATTTT
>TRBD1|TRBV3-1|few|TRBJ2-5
CASSQSDRGTQETQYF
TGTGCCAGCAGCCAAAGCGACAGGGGGACCCAAGAGACCCAGTACTTC
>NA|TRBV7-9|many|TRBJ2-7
CASSLATGSLIEQYF
TGTGCCAGCAGCTTAGCGACAGGATCCCTAATAGAGCAGTACTTC
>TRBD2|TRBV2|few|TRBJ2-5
CASSQREYETQYF
TGTGCCAGCAGCCAGCGGGAGTACGAGACCCAGTACTTC
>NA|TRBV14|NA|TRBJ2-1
CASSQGRAVFLDNEQFF
TGTGCCAGCAGCCAAGGAAGGGCTGTGTTCCTCGACAATGAGCAGTTCTTC
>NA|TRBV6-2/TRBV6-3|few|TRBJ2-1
CASSGTSRASYNEQFF
TGTGCCAGCAGCGGGACATCCCGCGCCTCCTACAATGAGCAGTTCTTC
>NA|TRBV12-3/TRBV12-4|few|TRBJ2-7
CASRGGKSSYEQYF
TGTGCCAGCAGAGGCGGAAAAAGCTCCTACGAGCAGTACTTC
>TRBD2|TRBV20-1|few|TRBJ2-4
CSARDRAGVAKNIQYF
TGCAGTGCTAGAGATCGGGCGGGGGTTGCCAAAAACATTCAGTACTTC
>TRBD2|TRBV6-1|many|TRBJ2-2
CASGPSGGARTGELFF
TGTGCCAGCGGGCCAAGCGGGGGGGCGCGGACCGGGGAGCTGTTTTTT
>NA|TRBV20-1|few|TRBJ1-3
CSAISSADGNTIYF
TGCAGTGCCATATCCTCGGCAGATGGAAACACCATATATTTT
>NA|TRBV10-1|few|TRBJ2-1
CASSSPGDEQFF
TGCGCCAGCAGCTCCCCGGGCGATGAGCAGTTCTTC
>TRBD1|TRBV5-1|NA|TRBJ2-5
CASSLWAGGEQETQYF
TGCGCCAGCAGCTTGTGGGCAGGGGGCGAACAAGAGACCCAGTACTTC
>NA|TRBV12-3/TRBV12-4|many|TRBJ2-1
CASSPGRGHEQFF
TGTGCCAGCAGCCCCGGACGAGGGCATGAGCAGTTCTTC
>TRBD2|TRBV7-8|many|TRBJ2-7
CASSPRGGGVYEQYF
TGTGCCAGCAGCCCACGGGGGGGGGGAGTGTACGAGCAGTACTTC
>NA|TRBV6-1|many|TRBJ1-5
CASSEDESGRDRSNQPQHF
TGTGCCAGCAGTGAAGATGAATCGGGCAGGGATAGAAGCAATCAGCCCCAGCATTTT
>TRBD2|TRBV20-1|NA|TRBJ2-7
CSAARLAGPRGEQYF
TGCAGTGCTGCTAGACTAGCGGGGCCACGGGGCGAGCAGTACTTC
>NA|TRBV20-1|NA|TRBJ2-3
CSVRGLVSDTQYF
TGCAGTGTCCGAGGGCTGGTCTCAGATACGCAGTATTTT
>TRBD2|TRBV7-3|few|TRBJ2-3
CASSLNPSGGTDTQYF
TGTGCCAGCAGCTTAAATCCTAGCGGGGGTACAGATACGCAGTATTTT
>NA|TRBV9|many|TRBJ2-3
CASSPTSRYTDTQYF
TGTGCCAGCAGCCCAACTAGCCGCTACACAGATACGCAGTATTTT
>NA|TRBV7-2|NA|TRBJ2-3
CASSRPGTGSDTQYF
TGTGCCAGCAGCAGGCCGGGAACAGGGTCAGATACGCAGTATTTT
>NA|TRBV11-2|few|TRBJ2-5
CASSGTTGLGETQYF
TGTGCCAGCAGCGGAACCACAGGTTTGGGGGAGACCCAGTACTTC
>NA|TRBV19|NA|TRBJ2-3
CASSTTDTQNF
TGTGCCAGTAGTACCACAGATACGCAGAATTTT
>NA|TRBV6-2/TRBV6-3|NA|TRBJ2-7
CASGEVPSPYEQYF
TGTGCCAGTGGCGAGGTACCGAGCCCCTACGAGCAGTACTTC
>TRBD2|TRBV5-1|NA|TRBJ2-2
CASSLAIAGDDTGELFF
TGCGCCAGCAGCTTGGCCATAGCGGGGGACGACACCGGGGAGCTGTTTTTT
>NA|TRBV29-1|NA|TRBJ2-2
CSVEDVVGRGTGELFF
TGCAGCGTTGAAGATGTTGTGGGAAGGGGCACCGGGGAGCTGTTTTTT
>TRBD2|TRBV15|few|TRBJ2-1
CATSRESKAGRANEQFF
TGTGCCACCAGCAGAGAATCGAAAGCGGGGAGGGCTAATGAGCAGTTCTTC
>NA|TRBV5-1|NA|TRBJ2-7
CASSESDPVYEQYF
TGCGCCAGCAGCGAATCGGACCCTGTCTACGAGCAGTACTTC
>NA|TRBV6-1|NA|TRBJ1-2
CASSEQPANYGYTF
TGTGCCAGCAGTGAACAGCCAGCTAACTATGGCTACACCTTC
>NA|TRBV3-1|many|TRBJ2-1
CASSRRADWAYNEQFF
TGTGCCAGCAGCCGCCGAGCGGACTGGGCCTACAATGAGCAGTTCTTC
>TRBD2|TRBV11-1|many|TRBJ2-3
CASSLEVAGEKNTDTQYF
TGTGCCAGCAGCCTCGAGGTAGCGGGGGAAAAGAACACAGATACGCAGTATTTT
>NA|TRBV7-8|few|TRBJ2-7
CASSLDSMASYEQYF
TGTGCCAGCAGCTTAGACTCGATGGCGTCCTACGAGCAGTACTTC
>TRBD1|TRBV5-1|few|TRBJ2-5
CASSLRTGVSPETQYF
TGCGCCAGCAGCTTGAGGACAGGGGTTTCACCAGAGACCCAGTACTTC
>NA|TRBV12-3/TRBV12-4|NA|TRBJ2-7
CASSFFPGEQYF
TGTGCCAGCAGTTTTTTCCCCGGCGAGCAGTACTTC
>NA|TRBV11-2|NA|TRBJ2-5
CASSLDSDWTQETQYF
TGTGCCAGCAGCTTAGATTCGGACTGGACACAAGAGACCCAGTACTTC
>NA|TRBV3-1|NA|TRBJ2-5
CASSQEVWAQETQYF
TGTGCCAGCAGCCAAGAGGTCTGGGCGCAAGAGACCCAGTACTTC
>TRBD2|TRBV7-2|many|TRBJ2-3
CASSQSGGSTDTQYF
TGTGCCAGCAGCCAAAGCGGGGGGAGCACAGATACGCAGTATTTT
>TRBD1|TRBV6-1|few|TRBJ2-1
CASRERDRGFSRSYNEQFF
TGTGCCAGCAGGGAACGGGACAGGGGGTTCTCCCGCTCCTACAATGAGCAGTTCTTC
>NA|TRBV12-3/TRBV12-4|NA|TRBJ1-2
CASGAGFYGYTF
TGTGCCAGCGGAGCAGGGTTCTATGGCTACACCTTC
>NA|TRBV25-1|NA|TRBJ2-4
CATLGGGAGNIQYF
TGTGCCACCCTCGGTGGGGGGGCCGGAAACATTCAGTACTTC
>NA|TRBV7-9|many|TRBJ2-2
CASSLVASTGELFF
TGTGCCAGCAGCTTAGTTGCAAGCACCGGGGAGCTGTTTTTT